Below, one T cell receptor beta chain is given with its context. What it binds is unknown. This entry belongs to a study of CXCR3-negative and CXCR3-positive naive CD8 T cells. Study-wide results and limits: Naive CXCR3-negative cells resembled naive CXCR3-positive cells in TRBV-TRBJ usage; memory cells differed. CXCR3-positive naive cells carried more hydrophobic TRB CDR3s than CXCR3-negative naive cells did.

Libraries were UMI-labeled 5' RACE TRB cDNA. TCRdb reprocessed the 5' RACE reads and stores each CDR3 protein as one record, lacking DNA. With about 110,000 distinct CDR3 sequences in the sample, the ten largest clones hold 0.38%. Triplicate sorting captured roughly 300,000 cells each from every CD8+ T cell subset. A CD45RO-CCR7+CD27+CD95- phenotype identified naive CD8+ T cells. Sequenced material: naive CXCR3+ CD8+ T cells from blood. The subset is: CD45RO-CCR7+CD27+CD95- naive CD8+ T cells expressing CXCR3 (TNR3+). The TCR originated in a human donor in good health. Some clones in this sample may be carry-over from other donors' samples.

Here the CDR3 reads CASRQGGRTKNIQYF. The rearrangement joins TRBV23-1 to TRBJ2-4; TCRdb returns TRBD1, unconfirmable since there is no DNA. TRBV23-1 is an ORF for which the function is uncertain. The CDR3 contains 15 residues.